The present TCR beta chain was sequenced within a study of vaccination and CD4 T cells after COVID-19. Study-wide context: The makeup of the convalescents was six males and four females, two of them Hispanic.

This clonotype was detected only once. Its antigen is not identified. Sequence data for DNA of cultured CD4+ T cells were generated by the Oncomine TCR Beta short-read assay. The genomic DNA was obtained from cultured CD4+ T cells by extraction with the QIAamp micro DNA kit. TCRdb reprocessed the PCR reads with MiXCR, giving one entry per CDR3 protein. In the table there are about 13,000 distinct CDR3 sequences, around 38% of which are singletons. The treatment denotes: approximately 9-day PBMC culture with coronavirus spike peptide pools or control peptides (ViraFEST assay). The sequence derives from a human donor who had recovered from COVID-19. The source material was CD4+ T cells from blood, cultured in vitro.

The DNA for the CDR3 is TGCGCCAGCAGCCAAGACAGGGGGCCTGAAAAACTGTTTTTT. It translates to CASSQDRGPEKLFF. The gene calls are TRBV4-3 and TRBJ1-4, with 8 bases identical to TRBD1. V dropped 0 bases and J dropped 7; count of bases not matched to a gene: 1. This CDR3 has 14 amino acids. Germline CDR1 is LGHNA and CDR2 is YSLEER.